This TCR beta chain comes out of a study of cytomegalovirus exposure and HLA in healthy donors. CDR3 length equals 16 residues. CDR1 and CDR2 (germline): MNHEY, SMNVEV (reference sequence). V lost 2 bases and J lost 5; bases outside the gene matches: 10. This table comes from immunoSEQ multiplex PCR, and its TCRdb copy is limited to in-frame clones, with some not included. The data show hundreds of thousands of clones, with about nine tenths seen just once and approximately 0.8% held by the top ten. The source material was PBMCs. This chain joins TRBV27 and TRBJ2-7; the match to TRBD2 covers 9 bases. This sequence was found in a woman under 30 in good health and CMV-seronegative. In nucleotides, the CDR3 is TGTGCCAGCAGTTTAAGGGCTAGCGGGATTCTCCACGAGCAGTACTTC. It encodes CASSLRASGILHEQYF.